These 28 T cell receptor beta chains originate from one sample sequenced in a study of control samples from healthy donors and cancer patients. TCRdb's table, derived via immunoSEQ multiplex PCR, lists solely in-frame clones and lacks some. Among 57,000 or so clones, 90% were seen once, and the ten largest hold approximately 5.9%. The sequenced sample consisted of PBMCs. These receptor sequences come from a man aged 55 to 69 with colorectal cancer.

This rearrangement joins TRBV11-2 to TRBJ2-1, with a possible D match to TRBD1 (6 bases). Trimming took 0 bases from V and 5 from J, leaving 8 bases between them. The CDR3 is 14 residues long. Germline V gene sequence: CDR1 SGHAT, CDR2 FQNNGV. The CDR3 DNA follows: TGTGCCAGCAGCTTAGATGCAGGGGACAATGAGCAGTTCTTC. Translating it yields CASSLDAGDNEQFF.

The chain joins TRBV24-1 to TRBJ2-5; D is unclear. Looked up from germline, CDR1 is KGHDR and CDR2 is SFDVKD. Trimming took 2 bases from V and 4 from J, leaving 13 bases between them. CDR3 length: 15 residues. The CDR3 coding sequence is TGTGCCACCAGTGATTCAAATCGAAGGCCAGAGACCCAGTACTTC. Translated: CATSDSNRRPETQYF.

J is TRBJ1-2 and V is TRBV5-6, with D hard to call. The CDR3 runs to 15 residues. V lost 6 bases and J 7 bases, leaving 22 bases between the germline ends. The V gene's germline CDR1 is SGHDT and CDR2 YYEEEE. The CDR3 sequence is CASNGPTAYIAGYTF. The CDR3, as DNA: TGTGCCAGCAACGGACCGACCGCCTATATCGCTGGCTACACCTTC.

By proportion, this clone is medium-sized. The V call is TRBV15, the J call TRBJ1-5; weak D call: TRBD1 (6 bases). The CDR3 is made up of 14 amino acids. With 9 bases removed from V and 3 bases from J, the gap between germline ends came to 15 bases. Germline lookup yields CDR1 LNHNV and CDR2 YYDKDF (reference sequence). The CDR3 here is CATAIGGINQPQHF. CDR3 nucleotide sequence: TGTGCCACAGCGATTGGGGGCATCAATCAGCCCCAGCATTTT.

The V gene is TRBV5-4, the J gene TRBJ2-7; no reliable D call. This CDR3 comprises 16 residues. V lost 4 bases and J lost 7, with 24 bases in between. The germline gives CDR1 SGHNT, CDR2 YYREEE (reference sequence). CDR3 nucleotide sequence: TGTGCCAGCAGCCCGTTTGGGTCCGGTGTGTCTCTTGAGCAGTACTTC. It is translated as CASSPFGSGVSLEQYF.

The chain recombines TRBV6-5 with TRBJ2-7; TRBD1 aligns across 7 bases. The CDR3 contains 15 residues. The V gene's germline CDR1 is MNHEY and CDR2 SVGAGI. The J segment lost 5 bases and the V segment lost 6 bases, leaving 13 bases of the junction unmatched. In DNA, the CDR3 is TGTGCCAGCAGCGCCGATTACAGGGGAGTACACGAGCAGTACTTC. Residues: CASSADYRGVHEQYF.

The chain joins TRBV11-2 to TRBJ1-6, with D unclear. Deletions cut 2 bases from V and 7 bases from J, with 6 bases between. Germline CDR1 is SGHAT and CDR2 is FQNNGV. The CDR3 contains 13 residues. CDR3 region: CASSLSGNSPLHF. CDR3 bases: TGTGCCAGCAGCTTAAGCGGGAATTCACCCCTCCACTTT.

This sequence joins TRBV5-5 and TRBJ1-1; D uncertain. In germline, CDR1 is SGHKS, CDR2 YYEKEE (reference sequence). The CDR3 spans 14 residues. Trimming shortened V by 0 bases and J by 0 bases, and 6 bases separated the two germline ends. Here the CDR3 reads CASSLGPMNTEAFF. In DNA form, the CDR3 reads TGTGCCAGCAGCTTGGGGCCTATGAACACTGAAGCTTTCTTT.

The rearrangement links TRBV6-2 or TRBV6-3 to TRBJ1-1, with no clear D. In germline, CDR1 is MNHEY, CDR2 SVGEGT. V dropped 0 bases and J dropped 8 bases, with 13 bases sitting between them. The CDR3 runs to 14 residues. CDR3 sequence: CASSYSTQTTEAFF. CDR3 coding DNA: TGTGCCAGCAGTTACTCGACGCAGACTACCGAAGCTTTCTTT.

V usage is TRBV30 and J usage is TRBJ1-6; D is ambiguous. The CDR3 totals 11 residues. Trimming pared 3 bases from V and 6 bases from J, leaving 3 bases between. Germline V gives CDR1 GTSNPN, CDR2 SVGIG (reference sequence). The CDR3: CAWSLNSPLHF. In DNA form, the CDR3 reads TGTGCCTGGAGCCTTAATTCACCCCTCCACTTT.

The chain employs TRBV2 and TRBJ1-2; D possibly corresponds to TRBD1 (5 bases). Germline-derived CDR1 and CDR2 are SNHLY and FYNNEI. The CDR3 has 12 amino acids. V lost 10 bases and J 6 bases, leaving 15 bases between the germline ends. This CDR3 reads CANLKGGDGYTF. The CDR3 DNA sequence: TGTGCCAATTTGAAGGGAGGGGATGGCTACACCTTC.

This clone occurred a few times. This sequence joins TRBV28 and TRBJ1-1, with a possible D match to TRBD1 (6 bases). The germline V gene encodes CDR1 MDHEN and CDR2 SYDVKM. The CDR3 runs 13 residues. The germline V and J ends were trimmed by 2 bases and 4 bases, with 8 bases remaining between them. The CDR3 protein is CASSLTGLTEAFF. The DNA of the CDR3 is TGTGCCAGCAGTTTAACAGGGCTCACTGAAGCTTTCTTT. The full variable domain, rest sourced from reference TRBV28 and TRBJ1-1, is DVKVTQSSRYLVKRTGEKVFLECVQDMDHENMFWYRQDPGLGLRLIYFSYDVKMKEKGDIPEGYSVSREKKERFSLILESASTNQTSMYLCASSLTGLTEAFFGQGTRLTVV.

The genes are TRBV2 and TRBJ2-4, with D tentatively TRBD2 (5 bases). V was shortened by 11 bases and J by 7 bases, with 15 bases between the two germline ends. Germline assignment: CDR1 SNHLY and CDR2 FYNNEI. The CDR3 loop spans 12 amino acids. For the CDR3, the DNA is TGTGCCTCAATCGCCCCGGGGAACATTCAGTACTTC. Amino acids: CASIAPGNIQYF.

A single count supports this clone. V is TRBV6-2 or TRBV6-3 and J is TRBJ2-7; 9 nucleotides match TRBD1. From germline, CDR1 is MNHEY and CDR2 SVGEGT. V gave up 5 bases and J gave up 0 bases; unmatched junction bases: 5. The CDR3 is 15 residues long. The CDR3, as DNA: TGTGCCAGCAGTGAGGGACAGGGCCGCTCCTACGAGCAGTACTTC. As protein: CASSEGQGRSYEQYF.

This chain connects TRBV6-4 to TRBJ1-5; 8 bases are shared with TRBD1. Germline lookup yields CDR1 MRHNA and CDR2 SNTAGT. CDR3 size: 15 residues. Trimming removed 3 bases from V and 6 bases from J; junction bases left unmatched: 7. CDR3 residues: CASSDFAGGGQPQHF. The CDR3 bases are TGTGCCAGCAGTGATTTCGCAGGGGGCGGTCAGCCCCAGCATTTT.

V usage is TRBV10-3 and J usage is TRBJ2-5; D is unclear. The length of the CDR3 is 12 residues. The germline V gene has CDR1 ENHRY and CDR2 SYGVKD. Trimming pared 2 bases from V and 4 bases from J, leaving 5 bases between. CDR3: CAISETRETQYF. The CDR3 DNA follows: TGTGCCATCAGTGAGACAAGAGAGACCCAGTACTTC.

This CDR3 reads CASSPQGTYYGYTF. For the CDR3, the DNA is TGTGCCAGCTCACCACAAGGGACCTACTATGGCTACACCTTC. This chain joins TRBV18 and TRBJ1-2, with D tentatively TRBD1 (5 bases). Germline CDR1 is KGHSH and CDR2 is LQKENI. The CDR3 loop spans 14 amino acids. The V gene lost 1 base and the J gene lost 3 bases, with 9 bases spanning the gap.

The V call is TRBV4-2, the J call TRBJ2-5; 7 nucleotides align to TRBD1. Trimming took 4 bases from V and 2 from J; bases not matched to a gene: 4. Germline V gene lookup returns CDR1 LGHNA and CDR2 YNFKEQ. The CDR3 extends over 14 amino acids. CDR3 in DNA: TGTGCCAGCAGCCGGGGACAGAGTCAAGAGACCCAGTACTTC. Translating it yields CASSRGQSQETQYF.

This sequence joins TRBV21-1 and TRBJ1-4. TRBV21-1 is marked as a pseudogene. The CDR3 consists of 18 residues. CDR3 region: CASTQGGARETTNEKLFF. The CDR3 nucleotides are TGTGCCAGCACCCAGGGGGGGGCGCGGGAGACAACTAATGAAAAACTGTTTTTT.

The rearrangement uses TRBV6-2 or TRBV6-3 and TRBJ1-5; possibly TRBD1 for D (6 bases). Germline values: CDR1 MNHEY, CDR2 SVGEGT. The CDR3 is 17 residues long. V shed 4 bases and J shed 0 bases, with 16 bases lying between them. The CDR3 DNA follows: TGTGCCAGCAGTTTTAATACCGGGACACCTAGCAATCAGCCCCAGCATTTT. Its translation: CASSFNTGTPSNQPQHF.

This chain connects TRBV29-1 to TRBJ2-7; TRBD2 matches 13 bases. With V trimmed by 3 bases and J by 2 bases, 1 base remained unmatched. This CDR3 has 14 amino acids. Germline V CDR1 and CDR2: SQVTM, ANQGSEA. CDR3 in amino acids: CSVEGTSGAYEQYF. CDR3 in DNA: TGCAGCGTTGAGGGGACTAGCGGGGCCTACGAGCAGTACTTC.

The rearrangement uses TRBV5-4 and TRBJ2-7, with 10 bases matching TRBD1. Germline V gives CDR1 SGHNT, CDR2 YYREEE (reference sequence). With 4 bases clipped from V and 4 bases from J, the junction kept 8 bases outside the gene matches. The CDR3 loop spans 15 amino acids. The CDR3 here is CASSPSGTGEYEQYF. The DNA of the CDR3 is TGTGCCAGCAGCCCATCCGGGACAGGGGAATACGAGCAGTACTTC.

The V call is TRBV7-9, the J call TRBJ2-3, with TRBD2 identical over 8 bases. Germline CDR1 and CDR2: SEHNR and FQNEAQ (reference sequence). There are 16 residues in the CDR3. V lost 3 bases to trimming and J lost 1 base; unmatched junction nucleotides: 6. The CDR3 reads CASSLNRGGRTDTQYF. The CDR3 nucleotides read TGTGCCAGCAGCTTGAACCGGGGGGGCCGCACAGATACGCAGTATTTT.

The chain uses TRBV27 and TRBJ1-2, with D hard to call. V was pared by 2 bases and J by 8 bases, with 12 bases between. Germline lookup yields CDR1 MNHEY and CDR2 SMNVEV (reference sequence). CDR3 length equals 13 residues. CDR3 coding DNA: TGTGCCAGCAGTTTAAAGGGCTCGGACGGCTACACCTTC. This codes for CASSLKGSDGYTF.

The rearrangement joins TRBV5-1 to TRBJ2-2; 9 nucleotides line up with TRBD1. Germline V gene sequence: CDR1 SGHRS, CDR2 YFSETQ. V lost 0 bases, J lost 7 bases, and 4 bases stayed unmatched. The CDR3 covers 15 residues. The CDR3 sequence: CASSLAGQGVGELFF. CDR3 nucleotide sequence: TGCGCCAGCAGCTTGGCGGGACAGGGAGTCGGGGAGCTGTTTTTT.

The genes are TRBV18 and TRBJ2-6, with D hard to call. The V and J ends lost 3 bases and 2 bases respectively, with 8 bases between them. The germline V gene encodes CDR1 KGHSH and CDR2 LQKENI. The CDR3 totals 15 residues. This chain's CDR3 is CASSPGRAGANVLTF. As DNA, the CDR3 is TGTGCCAGCTCACCTGGAAGGGCTGGGGCCAACGTCCTGACTTTC.

This rearrangement joins TRBV11-2 to TRBJ1-1, with a tentative D call TRBD1 (6 bases). CDR1 and CDR2 (germline): SGHAT, FQNNGV. V dropped 1 base and J dropped 5 bases, with 14 bases sitting between them. CDR3 size: 15 residues. Written as DNA, the CDR3 is TGTGCCAGCAGCTTAGTGGGGCAGGGGATGACTGAAGCTTTCTTT. Translation gives CASSLVGQGMTEAFF.

The chain has TRBV10-2 and TRBJ1-1; possibly TRBD1 for D (6 bases). CDR3 length equals 13 residues. CDR1 WSHSY and CDR2 SAAADI come from the germline V gene. V shed 0 bases and J shed 10 bases, with 12 bases lying between them. The CDR3 region is CASSESRTAPAFF. As DNA, the CDR3 is TGCGCCAGCAGTGAGTCCCGGACAGCGCCAGCTTTCTTT.